Following are 21 T cell receptor beta chains from one sample sequenced in a study of HIV-infected children after antiretroviral therapy interruption. Treatment defined: PENTA 11 planned treatment interruption arm or continuous ART arm. A 3' RACE protocol on RNA, with unique molecular identifiers, produced the TCR library. TCRdb re-called the 3' RACE reads through MiXCR, storing one row per CDR3 protein. The sample carries 30,000 to 40,000 distinct CDR3 sequences, approximately 6.1% recorded once. Sequenced material: CD45RA+ CD4+ T cells from PBMCs, pooled from several time points, taken from a donor given antiretroviral therapy, either interrupted or continuous. Subset specified: naive CD4+ CD45RA+ CD45RO- T cells. These receptors all stem from a pool of human donors with HIV.

This clonotype was detected ten times or more. The chain joins TRBV5-1 to TRBJ2-1, with D maybe TRBD2 (5 bases). V shed 3 bases and J shed 4 bases, with 17 bases lying between them. CDR1 and CDR2 (germline): SGHRS, YFSETQ. This CDR3 region has 16 residues. CDR3 sequence reads: CASSSTLGNLYNEQFF. The CDR3 DNA sequence: TGCGCCAGCAGCTCTACACTAGGGAATCTATACAATGAGCAGTTCTTC. Full variable domain (remainder filled in from reference TRBV5-1 and TRBJ2-1): KAGVTQTPRYLIKTRGQQVTLSCSPISGHRSVSWYQQTPGQGLQFLFEYFSETQRNKGNFPGRFSGRQFSNSRSEMNVSTLELGDSALYLCASSSTLGNLYNEQFFGPGTRLTVL.

The chain joins TRBV7-2 to TRBJ2-2, with D unclear. V lost 5 bases and J 6 bases, leaving 19 bases between the germline ends. The CDR3 has 16 residues. CDR1 and CDR2 from the germline V gene are SGHTA and FQGNSA. CDR3 nucleotide sequence: TGTGCCAGCAGCCCCTCATTTGAAGTGAAGTCCGGGGAGCTGTTTTTT. Protein product: CASSPSFEVKSGELFF.

This clonotype was counted at least ten times. V usage is TRBV9 and J usage is TRBJ2-3, with TRBD2 identical over 8 bases. The CDR3 extends over 15 amino acids. Looked up from germline, CDR1 is SGDLS and CDR2 is YYNGEE. The ends lost 0 bases at V and 4 bases at J; junction bases unmatched: 4. The CDR3 loop is CASSVVSSGADTQYF. The DNA of the CDR3 is TGTGCCAGCAGCGTAGTGAGTAGCGGGGCAGATACGCAGTATTTT.

J is TRBJ1-5 and V is TRBV28; the D is unclear. V dropped 6 bases and J dropped 0 bases, with 12 bases sitting between them. CDR3 size: 15 residues. CDR1 and CDR2 from the germline V gene are MDHEN and SYDVKM. CDR3 sequence: CASSTQQYSNQPQHF. The CDR3 DNA reads TGTGCCAGCAGCACTCAGCAGTATAGCAATCAGCCCCAGCATTTT.

In its sample, this clonotype was seen many times. The CDR3 loop is CASSWTGVGNQPQHF. DNA for the CDR3: TGCGCCAGCAGCTGGACAGGGGTCGGCAATCAGCCCCAGCATTTT. The V call is TRBV5-1, the J call TRBJ1-5; 9 positions match TRBD1. Germline CDR1 SGHRS, CDR2 YFSETQ. V trimming: 3 bases; J trimming: 2 bases; junction bases outside the gene matches: 3. The CDR3 length is 15 residues.

This clonotype was counted ten times or more. This chain connects TRBV28 to TRBJ2-5, with 8 bases aligning to TRBD2. Germline loops: CDR1 MDHEN, CDR2 SYDVKM. This CDR3 has 12 amino acids. V gave up 5 bases and J gave up 5 bases; unmatched junction bases: 1. In DNA, the CDR3 is TGTGCCAGCAGTAGCGGGAGCGAGACCCAGTACTTC. Protein product: CASSSGSETQYF.

In its sample, this clonotype was seen many times. V is TRBV9 and J is TRBJ2-1; D may be TRBD1 (5 bases). CDR1 is SGDLS, CDR2 YYNGEE, per germline. The germline V and J ends were trimmed by 0 bases and 9 bases, with 10 bases remaining between them. CDR3 length equals 13 residues. CDR3 amino acids: CASSVVDGAEQFF. CDR3 DNA sequence: TGTGCCAGCAGCGTAGTCGATGGGGCTGAGCAGTTCTTC.

The table lists this clonotype with a few counts. V usage is TRBV12-3 or TRBV12-4 and J usage is TRBJ2-7, with D perhaps TRBD1 or TRBD2 (5 bases each). This CDR3 region has 13 residues. Trimming pared 5 bases from V and 6 bases from J, leaving 14 bases between. The CDR3 region is CASSPGTHSEQYF. The CDR3, as DNA: TGTGCCAGCAGTCCCGGGACCCACAGCGAGCAGTACTTC.

This chain links TRBV10-3 with TRBJ2-7; 10 nucleotides match TRBD1. CDR1 and CDR2 from the germline V gene are ENHRY and SYGVKD. With V trimmed by 0 bases and J by 6 bases, 5 bases remained unmatched. CDR3 length: 15 residues. The CDR3 sequence: CAISESDRGVREQYF. DNA of the CDR3: TGTGCCATCAGTGAGTCGGACAGGGGGGTCCGCGAGCAGTACTTC.

This clonotype was seen ten or more times. J is TRBJ2-7 and V is TRBV2; D ambiguous. The CDR3 has 12 residues. V lost 7 bases and J lost 1, with 8 bases in between. CDR1 is SNHLY, CDR2 FYNNEI, per germline. CDR3 amino acids: CASTTVSYEQYF. CDR3 coding DNA: TGTGCCAGCACTACAGTTTCCTACGAGCAGTACTTC.

There are many counts of this clonotype. This chain connects TRBV4-2 to TRBJ2-7, with TRBD1 identical over 11 bases. CDR1 LGHNA and CDR2 YNFKEQ come from the germline V gene. After removal of 3 bases from V and 0 bases from J, the junction contained 4 bases not matched to a gene. The CDR3 extends over 16 amino acids. The CDR3 protein is CASSHAGTGGSYEQYF. In DNA, the CDR3 is TGTGCCAGCAGCCACGCGGGGACAGGGGGCTCCTACGAGCAGTACTTC.

The sample holds many counts of this clonotype. In DNA, the CDR3 is TGTGCCAGCAGTTTATTCGCCCCCCCCGGCCCGGGAGGGGCCTGGGTCGGAGCGCAGTATTTT. It codes for CASSLFAPPGPGGAWVGAQYF. The J gene is TRBJ2-3, the V gene TRBV27; 8 bases match TRBD2. The V segment lost 1 base and the J segment 10 bases; nucleotides outside the gene matches: 28. Germline CDR1 reads MNHEY; CDR2 reads SMNVEV (reference sequence). This CDR3 has 21 amino acids.

This clonotype was recorded at least ten times. V and J are TRBV6-5 and TRBJ1-1; no firm D call. The CDR3 sequence is 14 residues long. The germline V gene encodes CDR1 MNHEY and CDR2 SVGAGI. Trimming pared 2 bases from V and 8 bases from J, leaving 15 bases between. The CDR3 is CASSYPGRNAEAFF. In nucleotides, the CDR3 is TGTGCCAGCAGTTACCCCGGGCGAAACGCGGAAGCTTTCTTT.

The chain employs TRBV10-3 and TRBJ2-1; 12 nucleotides line up with TRBD1. CDR1 is ENHRY and CDR2 is SYGVKD in the germline V gene. V was clipped by 4 bases and J by 6 bases; unmatched bases: 4. CDR3 length: 15 residues. The CDR3 reads CAISGPGQGANEQFF. The CDR3 DNA reads TGTGCCATCAGTGGGCCGGGACAGGGGGCCAATGAGCAGTTCTTC.

This clonotype was seen at least ten times. This rearrangement joins TRBV7-1 to TRBJ2-1, with 11 bases fitting TRBD1. TRBV7-1 is flagged as an ORF with uncertain function. The CDR3 totals 14 residues. V shed 6 bases, J shed 9 bases, and the junction held 7 bases outside the gene matches. CDR3 nucleotides: TGTGCCAGCAGTTGGGACAGGGGGAATGCTGAGCAGTTCTTC. This translates into CASSWDRGNAEQFF.

There are many counts of this clonotype. The V and J genes are TRBV6-5 and TRBJ1-4, with D hard to call. In germline, CDR1 is MNHEY, CDR2 SVGAGI. The CDR3 length is 13 residues. The V and J ends lost 3 bases and 2 bases respectively, with 4 bases between them. CDR3 loop: CASSYYTNEKLFF. The CDR3 DNA reads as TGTGCCAGCAGTTATTATACTAATGAAAAACTGTTTTTT.

This clonotype was observed many times. The chain joins TRBV29-1 to TRBJ2-3, with D possibly being TRBD2 (6 bases). The CDR3 consists of 12 residues. V was pared by 6 bases and J by 5 bases, with 12 bases between. Germline V lookup: CDR1 SQVTM, CDR2 ANQGSEA. CDR3 sequence: CSVARGRDTQYF. CDR3 sequence (DNA): TGCAGCGTCGCGCGGGGCCGAGATACGCAGTATTTT.

This clonotype was found many times. The chain combines TRBV6-5 with TRBJ1-2, with TRBD1 as a possible D gene (6 bases). CDR1 and CDR2 (germline): MNHEY, SVGAGI. The CDR3 covers 14 residues. V shed 5 bases and J shed 4 bases, with 14 bases lying between them. CDR3 bases: TGTGCCAGCAGTCGGACAGACGCTACCTATGGCTACACCTTC. Residues: CASSRTDATYGYTF.

J is TRBJ1-5 and V is TRBV23-1; tentatively, D is TRBD1 (5 bases). TRBV23-1 is classed as an ORF, of uncertain function. The CDR3 totals 16 residues. The V and J ends lost 3 bases and 1 base respectively, with 13 bases between them. As DNA, the CDR3 is TGCGCCAGCAGTCACCCCCCTCGGGGCAGCAATCAGCCCCAGCATTTT. It is translated as CASSHPPRGSNQPQHF.

This clonotype has a count of ten or more. The chain employs TRBV14 and TRBJ2-7, with D unclear. Per germline, CDR1 SGHDN and CDR2 FVKESK. V dropped 5 bases and J dropped 7 bases, with 15 bases sitting between them. There are 13 residues in the CDR3. CDR3 in amino acids: CASSNRAAGEQYF. In DNA, the CDR3 is TGTGCCAGCAGCAACCGGGCCGCCGGGGAGCAGTACTTC.

This clonotype was found many times. The chain carries TRBV3-1 and TRBJ2-2; unclear D gene. The V gene lost 4 bases and the J gene lost 5 bases, with 8 bases spanning the gap. Germline CDR1 is LGHDT and CDR2 is YNNKEL (reference sequence). This CDR3 comprises 13 residues. CDR3 region: CASSPGGTGELFF. As DNA, the CDR3 is TGTGCCAGCAGCCCGGGTGGGACCGGGGAGCTGTTTTTT.